This entry concerns a single T cell receptor beta chain. This clonotype showed up just a few times. Its antigen has not been determined. Per-base qualities were not stored, and no clone one base away is much larger. The TCR beta CDR3 regions were amplified from RNA transcripts. A first-round RT-PCR of the TCR CDR3 used the HTBI primer set with the Qiagen OneStep RT-PCR kit. Libraries were constructed in a second round of multiplex PCR, after which size selection and purification were performed. Paired-end sequencing of the libraries was performed with 100 bp reads on an Illumina HiSeq2000. In the authors' own workflow: Raw data were processed with SOAPnuke, discarding reads with adapters, uncalled bases, mean Phred below 15, or no exact constant-primer or identifier match. COPE v1.2.5 was used to merge the high-quality paired reads, and each unique nucleotide sequence was defined as a clonotype. MiTCR v1.1 was used to align clonotypes to the IMGT TRBV, TRBD and TRBJ reference segments. Analysis was restricted to V-J combinations with a frequency above 0.0001, which covered 99.2% of repertoires. The TCS score was defined as the ratio of F50 (clonal expansion) to E x V (chaos), calculated using BLOSUM62-based TCRdist between CDR3 peptides within each V-J. Welch's t-statistics and random forest reduced roughly 530 V-J features to 10 to 15, which were used in a naive Bayes classifier (R e1071). In-frame beta chains were kept once TCRdb had trimmed the public reads at Q25 with fastp and called clones with MiXCR. Each record represents a unique CDR3 protein, reported with the most common genes and DNA among its rows. TCRdb, not the authors, supplied the V and J calls. This sample gives fewer than 400,000 distinct CDR3 sequences in total; about 15% of them show up just once. The ten largest clonotypes hold around 30% of the sample.

Hyperthyroidism patients were newly diagnosed, had a disease duration of under 2 months, and were aged 18 to 65 years. Exclusion was applied to patients with uncontrolled infections, other autoimmune diseases, pregnancy or lactation. Diagnoses were based on clinical symptoms, serum thyroxine and TRAb, thyroid ultrasound and orbital computed tomography. For progressor patients, blood was drawn at the first diagnosis of hyperthyroidism, before any ophthalmopathy symptoms had appeared. Ficoll-Paque density gradient centrifugation was used to isolate PBMCs from 9.5 to 10 ml of fresh peripheral blood. Patients classed as progressors first received a Graves' hyperthyroidism diagnosis and then went on to develop ophthalmopathy during follow-up. Trizol reagent was used to extract total RNA, and RNA quality was then checked on an Agilent 2100 Bioanalyzer. The data originate from a study of T cells in Graves' hyperthyroidism and ophthalmopathy (dated by TCRdb to 2018 to 2020). Turning to the overall study: Peripheral blood samples were taken at initial diagnosis, before any treatment was given. A discovery cohort of 95 to 100 patients, 43 with Graves' ophthalmopathy and 57 with stable Graves' hyperthyroidism, was used to find distinguishing TCR V-J signatures. Prospective prediction of ophthalmopathy was tested in an independent validation cohort consisting of 18 hyperthyroidism patients and about 17 patients who later progressed to ophthalmopathy. After sampling, hyperthyroidism patients received methimazole starting at 30 mg daily, and ophthalmopathy patients received high-dose intravenous methylprednisolone. The study also compared thyroid tissue and blood T-cell repertoires from 6 or 7 Graves' hyperthyroidism patients. The roughly 91 discovery patients were randomly divided into training and test sets at a 7:3 ratio. The paper describes TCR Vbeta CDR3 sequencing of about 140 peripheral blood samples, made up of fewer than 50 ophthalmopathy patients, roughly 72 hyperthyroidism patients and some 17 progressor patients. What the research found in general, with its limitations: In cross-validation, a model built on a 13 V-J signature told ophthalmopathy apart from stable hyperthyroidism with less than 90% sensitivity and approximately 84% specificity, and in testing the same model reached 80%/75%. In validation, progression to ophthalmopathy was predicted by the model with 70.59% sensitivity and 72% to 85% specificity, a median of 6.5 months before onset. Most expanded thyroid clonotypes (frequency above 0.001) were also found in blood, which suggests that blood repertoires may mirror thyroid immune responses. Sample size was not statistically predetermined, and blinding of investigators to group allocation was not performed.

For this chain, trimming is 3 bases at the V end and 5 bases at the J end, and the number of junction bases without a gene match is 7. From a lookup of the germline V gene (reference sequence), CDR1 and CDR2 are SEHNR and FQNEAQ. The CDR3 runs 16 residues from the cysteine to the phenylalanine. The entry retains the CDR3 DNA only, 48 bases that are in frame from base 1. This clonotype originated in a woman aged 18-29 years with Graves' hyperthyroidism that later progressed to Graves' ophthalmopathy. The rearranged chain carries TRBV7-9 and TRBJ2-5; 12 bases in the junction line up with TRBD1. The sample taken for sequencing was blood. At the DNA level, the sequence is TGTGCCAGCAGCTTGATCCGGGACAGGGGGCACGAGACCCAGTACTTC. Its translation is CASSLIRDRGHETQYF.